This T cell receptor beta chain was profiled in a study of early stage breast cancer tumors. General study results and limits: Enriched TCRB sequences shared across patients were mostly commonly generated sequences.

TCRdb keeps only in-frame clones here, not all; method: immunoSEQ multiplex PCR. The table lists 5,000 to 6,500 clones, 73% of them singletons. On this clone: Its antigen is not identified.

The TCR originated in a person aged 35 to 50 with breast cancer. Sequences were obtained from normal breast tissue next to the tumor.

The CDR3 loop is CASRPEATDFTDTQYF. The CDR3 region has the DNA TGTGCCAGCAGGCCGGAGGCCACCGACTTCACAGATACGCAGTATTTT. This chain joins TRBV2 and TRBJ2-3, with D possibly matching TRBD2 (5 bases). This CDR3 has 16 amino acids. Germline lookup yields CDR1 SNHLY and CDR2 FYNNEI. V dropped 6 bases and J dropped 2 bases, with 18 bases sitting between them. Variable domain in full (rest from reference TRBV2 and TRBJ2-3): EPEVTQTPSHQVTQMGQEVILRCVPISNHLYFYWYRQILGQKVEFLVSFYNNEISEKSEIFDDQFSVERPDGSNFTLKIRSTKLEDSAMYFCASRPEATDFTDTQYFGPGTRLTVL.